This T cell receptor beta chain was captured by sequencing in a study of T cell responses to AZD1222 COVID-19 vaccine. Regarding the study as a whole: After the peak T cell response, and only then, were repertoires sampled.

TCRdb's copy holds only in-frame clones and misses some; the assay was immunoSEQ multiplex PCR. The table has 150,000 or so clones, over 85% seen once. Trimming cost V 1 base and J 8 bases, with 15 bases left between them. The CDR3 runs to 16 residues. Germline V gene sequence: CDR1 LNHNV, CDR2 YYDKDF (reference sequence). Notes on this clone: Its antigen is currently unknown.

The chain uses TRBV15 and TRBJ1-6; D is possibly TRBD1 (6 bases). The clonotype comes from an adult in good health. The specimen comprised peripheral blood, sampled on day 0 of AZD1222 vaccination. The CDR3 nucleotides read TGTGCCACCAGCAGAGGGGTTCGGGGGCACCATTCACCCCTCCACTTT. This translates into CATSRGVRGHHSPLHF.